Shown below are 20 T cell receptor beta chains from a single sample sequenced in a study of control samples from healthy donors and cancer patients. The data were produced by immunoSEQ multiplex PCR, yet TCRdb's version contains in-frame clones alone and is incomplete. This table holds about 120,000 clones, 87% found once. The specimen sequenced was blood. Receptors were obtained from a man between 25 and 39 years old in good health.

The gene calls are TRBV9 and TRBJ2-5, with D unclear. V was pared by 3 bases and J by 1 base, with 1 base between. Germline V lookup: CDR1 SGDLS, CDR2 YYNGEE. The CDR3 runs to 11 residues. The CDR3, as DNA: TGTGCCAGCAGCGCCCAAGAGACCCAGTACTTC. It is translated as CASSAQETQYF.

This clone was seen just once. V and J are TRBV10-3 and TRBJ2-7; D not certain. CDR3 length: 12 amino acids. Per germline, CDR1 ENHRY and CDR2 SYGVKD. The V gene lost 6 bases and the J gene lost 6 bases, with 12 bases spanning the gap. CDR3 nucleotides: TGTGCCATCAGGGCCACGGCAGGCGAGCAGTACTTC. Translated: CAIRATAGEQYF.

The chain couples TRBV10-2 to TRBJ1-1; maybe TRBD1 (5 bases). Germline CDR1 WSHSY, CDR2 SAAADI. CDR3 length: 13 residues. Between the trimmed V and J ends, which lost 6 bases and 4 bases, there was a span of 12 bases. CDR3 residues: CASRGERSTEAFF. The CDR3 DNA sequence: TGCGCCAGCAGGGGGGAACGGTCCACTGAAGCTTTCTTT.

This clone was counted once. The chain has TRBV28 and TRBJ2-5; TRBD2 might be the D (6 bases). Germline values: CDR1 MDHEN, CDR2 SYDVKM. The length of the CDR3 is 15 residues. Trimming took 11 bases from V and 4 from J, leaving 23 bases between them. The chain's CDR3 is CASAPRVWGGETQYF. For the CDR3, the DNA is TGTGCCTCTGCTCCTCGCGTCTGGGGAGGAGAGACCCAGTACTTC.

This chain joins TRBV19 and TRBJ1-1, with 8 nucleotides matching TRBD1. CDR1 and CDR2 (germline): LNHDA, SQIVND (reference sequence). Losses at the gene ends were 4 bases for V and 1 base for J; bases not matched to a gene: 5. The CDR3 is 15 residues long. CDR3 loop: CASSNNRGANTEAFF. Here the CDR3 DNA reads TGTGCCAGTAGTAACAACAGGGGGGCGAACACTGAAGCTTTCTTT.

As to this clone: Without the conserved terminal phenylalanine or tryptophan, this CDR3 likely stems from a read error. The DNA is left out, because the CDR3 cannot be placed on it with certainty; the CDR3 is given as TCRdb lists it. V and J are TRBV12-3 or TRBV12-4 and TRBJ1-3; no check of the table's D call, TRBD1, against the DNA was made. Ends included, the CDR3 has 10 residues. This CDR3 is CASSLDRHLE.

This clone appeared a few times. CDR3 nucleotide sequence: TGTGCCAGCAGCCAAGTCACCGGGGAGCTGTTTTTT. Translated: CASSQVTGELFF. The chain links TRBV14 to TRBJ2-2; D is uncertain. The length of the CDR3 is 12 residues. Trimming removed 1 base at V and 4 bases at J, with 1 base between. The germline CDR1 and CDR2 sequences are SGHDN and FVKESK.

This clone was recorded many times. The chain recombines TRBV21-1 with TRBJ1-4. TRBV21-1 is noted as a pseudogene. CDR3 length: 16 residues. The CDR3 loop reads CASSKGRAATNEKLFF. CDR3 DNA: TGTGCCAGCAGCAAAGGGCGGGCAGCAACTAATGAAAAACTGTTTTTT.

The V gene is TRBV27, the J gene TRBJ1-5; 7 nucleotides line up with TRBD1. This CDR3 is 13 amino acids long. Germline V lookup: CDR1 MNHEY, CDR2 SMNVEV (reference sequence). V was clipped by 5 bases and J by 5 bases; unmatched bases: 3. The CDR3 loop reads CASSRTGDQPQHF. In DNA form, the CDR3 reads TGTGCCAGCAGTCGAACAGGGGATCAGCCCCAGCATTTT.

V gene TRBV27 combines with J gene TRBJ1-5; 7 bases agree with TRBD1. Trimming removed 6 bases from V and 5 bases from J; junction bases left unmatched: 13. Germline V gene lookup returns CDR1 MNHEY and CDR2 SMNVEV (reference sequence). CDR3 length equals 16 residues. The CDR3 region is CASSLEGTAGYQPQHF. As DNA, the CDR3 is TGTGCCAGCAGCCTAGAGGGGACAGCTGGCTATCAGCCCCAGCATTTT.

Note on this clone: This sample also contains other DNA sequences that code for the same CDR3. The chain joins TRBV7-2 to TRBJ2-1; TRBD1 agrees at 8 bases. The CDR3 runs to 15 residues. V shed 3 bases and J 0 bases; nucleotides not matched to a gene: 1. CDR1 and CDR2 from the germline V gene are SGHTA and FQGNSA. CDR3 sequence: CASSLGTGSYNEQFF. The CDR3 region has the DNA TGTGCCAGCAGCTTGGGGACAGGCTCCTACAATGAGCAGTTCTTC. Together with reference TRBV7-2 and TRBJ2-1, the CDR3 gives the full variable domain: GAGVSQSPSNKVTEKGKDVELRCDPISGHTALYWYRQSLGQGLEFLIYFQGNSAPDKSGLPSDRFSAERTGGSVSTLTIQRTQQEDSAVYLCASSLGTGSYNEQFFGPGTRLTVL.

This chain uses TRBV7-2 with TRBJ1-3; D not resolved. Trimming removed 5 bases from V and 2 bases from J, with 10 bases in between. The CDR3 is made up of 14 amino acids. CDR1 is SGHTA, CDR2 FQGNSA, per germline. In DNA form, the CDR3 reads TGTGCCAGCAGCACGGGAAACCCTGGAAACACCATATATTTT. It specifies CASSTGNPGNTIYF. Drawing the rest from reference TRBV7-2 and TRBJ1-3, the complete variable domain is GAGVSQSPSNKVTEKGKDVELRCDPISGHTALYWYRQSLGQGLEFLIYFQGNSAPDKSGLPSDRFSAERTGGSVSTLTIQRTQQEDSAVYLCASSTGNPGNTIYFGEGSWLTVV.

The CDR3 DNA reads TGTGCCAGCAGCTTGGTTTTGTCAGAAGCTTTCTTT. As protein: CASSLVLSEAFF. The rearrangement joins TRBV5-8 to TRBJ1-1, with D unclear. The CDR3 is 12 amino acids. V lost 0 bases, J lost 8 bases, and 8 bases lay in between. Germline V gives CDR1 SGHTS, CDR2 YDEGEE.

The V gene is TRBV10-3, the J gene TRBJ2-7, with 7 positions matching TRBD1. V lost 0 bases to trimming and J lost 6 bases; unmatched junction nucleotides: 5. CDR1 is ENHRY, CDR2 SYGVKD, per germline. This CDR3 has 14 residues. The CDR3: CAISESLRGSEQYF. The DNA of the CDR3 is TGTGCCATCAGTGAGTCCCTCAGGGGGAGCGAGCAGTACTTC.

The chain is built from TRBV13 and TRBJ2-1; 8 nucleotides line up with TRBD1. This CDR3 has 15 residues. Trimming took 2 bases from V and 2 from J; bases not matched to a gene: 2. Germline-derived CDR1 and CDR2 are PRHDT and FYEKMQ (reference sequence). The CDR3 sequence: CASSLQGAAYNEQFF. CDR3 coding DNA: TGTGCCAGCAGCTTACAGGGGGCCGCCTACAATGAGCAGTTCTTC.

This CDR3 is CAWSTGTSSNQPQHF. The CDR3 nucleotides read TGTGCCTGGAGTACCGGGACATCAAGCAATCAGCCCCAGCATTTT. The chain couples TRBV30 to TRBJ1-5; D might be TRBD1 (6 bases). The CDR3 contains 15 residues. V was shortened by 2 bases and J by 1 base, with 12 bases between the two germline ends. Looked up from germline, CDR1 is GTSNPN and CDR2 is SVGIG (reference sequence).

The gene calls are TRBV6-6 and TRBJ1-1; unclear D gene. The CDR3 loop spans 13 amino acids. The germline gives CDR1 MNHNY, CDR2 SVGAGI (reference sequence). V lost 5 bases to trimming and J lost 6 bases, with 13 bases between them. In nucleotides, the CDR3 is TGTGCCAGCAGTCCCGAGGCCGGGGCTGAAGCTTTCTTT. It codes for CASSPEAGAEAFF.

The chain uses TRBV30 and TRBJ2-2; 7 bases fit TRBD2. CDR3 length: 15 residues. V lost 8 bases to trimming and J lost 6 bases; unmatched junction nucleotides: 15. Germline V lookup: CDR1 GTSNPN, CDR2 SVGIG (reference sequence). CDR3 in DNA: TGTGCCCGCCAGAGCGGGACCGCCAACCCCGGGGAGCTGTTTTTT. Its translation: CARQSGTANPGELFF. The variable domain in full, with the rest retrieved from reference TRBV30 and TRBJ2-2, is SQTIHQWPATLVQPVGSPLSLECTVEGTSNPNLYWYRQAAGRGLQLLFYSVGIGQISSEVPQNLSASRPQDRQFILSSKKLLLSDSGFYLCARQSGTANPGELFFGEGSRLTVL.

The CDR3 spells CASTPGANVLTF. CDR3 sequence (DNA): TGTGCCAGCACACCTGGGGCCAACGTCCTGACTTTC. The chain carries TRBV25-1 and TRBJ2-6; D not certain. There are 12 residues in the CDR3. With 7 bases removed from V and 2 bases from J, the gap between germline ends came to 3 bases. Looked up from germline, CDR1 is MGHDK and CDR2 is SYGVNS. Filled out from reference TRBV25-1 and TRBJ2-6, the complete variable domain reads EADIYQTPRYLVIGTGKKITLECSQTMGHDKMYWYQQDPGMELHLIHYSYGVNSTEKGDLSSESTVSRIRTEHFPLTLESARPSHTSQYLCASTPGANVLTFGAGSRLTVL.

V gene TRBV5-6 combines with J gene TRBJ2-3; D possibly corresponds to TRBD2 (6 bases). V shed 5 bases and J shed 8 bases, with 15 bases lying between them. The CDR3 contains 13 residues. Germline loops: CDR1 SGHDT, CDR2 YYEEEE. CDR3 loop: CASSLGGQGTQYF. For the CDR3, the DNA is TGTGCCAGCAGTTTAGGAGGGCAGGGTACGCAGTATTTT.